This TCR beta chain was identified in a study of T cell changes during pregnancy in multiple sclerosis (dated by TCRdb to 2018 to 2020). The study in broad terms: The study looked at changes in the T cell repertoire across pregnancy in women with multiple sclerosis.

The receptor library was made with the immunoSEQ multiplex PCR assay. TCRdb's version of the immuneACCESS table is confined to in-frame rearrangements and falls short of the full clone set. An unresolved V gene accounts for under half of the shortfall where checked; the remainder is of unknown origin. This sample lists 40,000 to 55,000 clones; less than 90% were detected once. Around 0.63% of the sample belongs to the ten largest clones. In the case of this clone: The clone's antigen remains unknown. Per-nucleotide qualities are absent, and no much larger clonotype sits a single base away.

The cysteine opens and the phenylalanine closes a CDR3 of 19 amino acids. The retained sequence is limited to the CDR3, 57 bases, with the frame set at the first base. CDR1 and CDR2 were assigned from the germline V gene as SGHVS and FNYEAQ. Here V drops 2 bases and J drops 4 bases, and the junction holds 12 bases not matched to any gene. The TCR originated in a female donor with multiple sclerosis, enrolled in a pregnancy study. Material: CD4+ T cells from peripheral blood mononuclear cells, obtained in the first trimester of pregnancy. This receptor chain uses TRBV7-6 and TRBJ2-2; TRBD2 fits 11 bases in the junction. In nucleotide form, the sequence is TGTGCCAGCAGCTTAACATATAGCGGGAGGGCCCAGGGCACCGGGGAGCTGTTTTTT. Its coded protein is CASSLTYSGRAQGTGELFF.